The clone carrying this T cell receptor (beta chain) was detected only once. This specimen comes from a study of blood T cell repertoires in COVID-19. The germline V gene has CDR1 SGHRS and CDR2 YFSETQ. The V and J ends lost 3 bases and 8 bases, in that order; junction bases with no gene match: 5. The CDR3 loop spans 13 amino acids. Some clones are missing from TCRdb's copy, which holds only in-frame ones; the method was immunoSEQ multiplex PCR. The profile shows 95,000 to 120,000 clones, 75% to 90% of them singletons. The TCR originated in a woman between 45 and 65 years old with acute or convalescent COVID-19. The specimen sequenced was peripheral blood. The genes are TRBV5-1 and TRBJ1-1, with 9 nucleotides matching TRBD1. The DNA of the CDR3 is TGCGCCAGCAGCTACGCCGGGACAGGGGAAGCTTTCTTT. Translating it yields CASSYAGTGEAFF.